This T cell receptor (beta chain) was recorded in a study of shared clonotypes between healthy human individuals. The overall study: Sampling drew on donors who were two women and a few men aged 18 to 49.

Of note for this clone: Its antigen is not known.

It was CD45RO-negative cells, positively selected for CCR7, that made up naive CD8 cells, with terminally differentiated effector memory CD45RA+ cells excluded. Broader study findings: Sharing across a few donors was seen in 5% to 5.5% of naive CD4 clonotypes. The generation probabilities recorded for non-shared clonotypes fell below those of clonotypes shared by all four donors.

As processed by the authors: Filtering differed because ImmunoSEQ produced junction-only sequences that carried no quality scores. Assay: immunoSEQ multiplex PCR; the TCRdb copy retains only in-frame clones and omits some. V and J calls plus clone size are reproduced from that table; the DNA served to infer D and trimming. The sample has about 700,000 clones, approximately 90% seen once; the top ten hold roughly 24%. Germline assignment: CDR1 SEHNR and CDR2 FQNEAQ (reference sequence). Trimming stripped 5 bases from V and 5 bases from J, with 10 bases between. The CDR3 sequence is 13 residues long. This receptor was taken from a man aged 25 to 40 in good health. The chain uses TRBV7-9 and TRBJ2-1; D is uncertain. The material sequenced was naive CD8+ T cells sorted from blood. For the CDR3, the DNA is TGTGCCAGCAGCCCGGAGATAAACAATGAGCAGTTCTTC. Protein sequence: CASSPEINNEQFF.